This note documents a single T cell receptor beta chain sequence. This same CDR3 is encoded by further DNA sequences in the sample. Germline loops: CDR1 SGDLS, CDR2 YYNGEE. The V end lost 0 bases, the J end lost 5 bases, and 3 bases lay between the germline ends. The CDR3 has 12 residues. These data are taken from a study of shared clonotypes between healthy human individuals. TCRdb's table, derived via immunoSEQ multiplex PCR, lists solely in-frame clones and lacks some. The table lists approximately 640,000 clones, roughly 91% of them singletons. The clonotype originates from a man younger than 35 in good health. Some clones in this sample may be carry-over from other donors' samples. This chain links TRBV9 with TRBJ2-1; no definite D call. The sample comprised memory CD8+ T cells from PBMCs. Described subset: CD45RO+ cells pooled with CCR7-negative TemRA cells. The CDR3 protein is CASSVGDNEQFF. The DNA of the CDR3 is TGTGCCAGCAGCGTAGGCGACAATGAGCAGTTCTTC.